What follows are 7 T cell receptor beta chains derived from one specimen sequenced in a study of blood T cell dynamics during melanoma immunotherapy. Time point described: week 3, after first cycle of checkpoint inhibitor. Clones were read by immunoSEQ multiplex PCR, and TCRdb kept only the in-frame ones, dropping some. The profile shows 10,000 to 12,000 clones, 70% to 90% of them singletons. Here the sequenced sample was blood, taken from a patient treated with checkpoint blockade. These receptor sequences come from a human donor with melanoma.

The chain couples TRBV6-5 to TRBJ2-3; 7 bases match TRBD2. The ends lost 2 bases at V and 0 bases at J; junction bases unmatched: 5. The germline CDR1 and CDR2 sequences are MNHEY and SVGAGI. This CDR3 region has 16 residues. CDR3: CASSYQTSRSTDTQYF. CDR3 nucleotide sequence: TGTGCCAGCAGTTACCAGACTAGCCGCAGCACAGATACGCAGTATTTT.

V and J are TRBV30 and TRBJ1-3; D not resolved. Germline values: CDR1 GTSNPN, CDR2 SVGIG (reference sequence). V was clipped by 0 bases and J by 6 bases, with 3 bases between them. CDR3 length: 11 residues. CDR3: CAWSVKNTIYF. The CDR3 DNA is TGTGCCTGGAGTGTTAAAAACACCATATATTTT.

This chain uses TRBV7-2 with TRBJ2-5; D remains ambiguous. Germline loops: CDR1 SGHTA, CDR2 FQGNSA. The CDR3 has 14 residues. V was shortened by 5 bases and J by 2 bases, with 12 bases between the two germline ends. The CDR3: CASSQNLGQETQYF. CDR3 nucleotides: TGTGCCAGCAGCCAGAACCTGGGGCAAGAGACCCAGTACTTC.

The rearrangement joins TRBV9 to TRBJ2-1; 8 bases map to TRBD2. There are 18 residues in the CDR3. The V gene's germline CDR1 is SGDLS and CDR2 YYNGEE. The junction had 12 bases not matched to a gene; V was cut back by 0 bases and J by 4 bases. For the CDR3, the DNA is TGTGCCAGCAGCGTAGCGGGCGGGGGGATCTTTACATACAATGAGCAGTTCTTC. This sequence encodes CASSVAGGGIFTYNEQFF.

The rearrangement uses TRBV6-5 and TRBJ2-2; a possible D gene is TRBD1 (6 bases). Germline values: CDR1 MNHEY, CDR2 SVGAGI. The CDR3 spans 15 residues. With 2 bases removed from V and 1 base from J, the gap between germline ends came to 8 bases. The CDR3 sequence is CASSYRQENTGELFF. The CDR3 DNA sequence: TGTGCCAGCAGTTACCGACAGGAGAACACCGGGGAGCTGTTTTTT.

In nucleotides, the CDR3 is TGTGCCAGCAGCCGGAAGACTAGTCGAGAGACCCAGTACTTC. Its translation: CASSRKTSRETQYF. The chain couples TRBV9 to TRBJ2-5; a possible D gene is TRBD2 (6 bases). Deletions cut 4 bases from V and 4 bases from J, with 14 bases between. Per germline, CDR1 SGDLS and CDR2 YYNGEE. CDR3 length equals 14 residues.

The chain uses TRBV19 and TRBJ1-2; D is uncertain. The CDR3 is 12 amino acids. The V end was cut by 7 bases, the J end by 1 base, with 7 bases between. Germline CDR1 LNHDA, CDR2 SQIVND (reference sequence). CDR3 loop: CASTKGNYGYTF. CDR3 sequence (DNA): TGTGCCAGTACGAAGGGTAACTATGGCTACACCTTC. Together with reference TRBV19 and TRBJ1-2, the CDR3 gives the full variable domain: DGGITQSPKYLFRKEGQNVTLSCEQNLNHDAMYWYRQDPGQGLRLIYYSQIVNDFQKGDIAEGYSVSREKKESFPLTVTSAQKNPTAFYLCASTKGNYGYTFGSGTRLTVV.